Sequencing of this TCR beta chain was carried out in a study of T cell responses to AZD1222 COVID-19 vaccine. TCRdb's copy holds only in-frame clones and misses some; the assay was immunoSEQ multiplex PCR. Among about 130,000 clones, 92% were seen once, and the ten largest hold approximately 2.1%. Germline CDR1 is ENHRY and CDR2 is SYGVKD. V was pared by 2 bases and J by 6 bases, with 5 bases between. The CDR3 is 13 residues long. The specimen comprised peripheral blood, sampled on day 0 of AZD1222 vaccination. V usage is TRBV10-3 and J usage is TRBJ1-6; D is unclear. The sequence was obtained from an adult in good health. The CDR3 here is CAISETSNSPLHF. The CDR3 DNA is TGTGCCATCAGTGAGACCAGTAATTCACCCCTCCACTTT.